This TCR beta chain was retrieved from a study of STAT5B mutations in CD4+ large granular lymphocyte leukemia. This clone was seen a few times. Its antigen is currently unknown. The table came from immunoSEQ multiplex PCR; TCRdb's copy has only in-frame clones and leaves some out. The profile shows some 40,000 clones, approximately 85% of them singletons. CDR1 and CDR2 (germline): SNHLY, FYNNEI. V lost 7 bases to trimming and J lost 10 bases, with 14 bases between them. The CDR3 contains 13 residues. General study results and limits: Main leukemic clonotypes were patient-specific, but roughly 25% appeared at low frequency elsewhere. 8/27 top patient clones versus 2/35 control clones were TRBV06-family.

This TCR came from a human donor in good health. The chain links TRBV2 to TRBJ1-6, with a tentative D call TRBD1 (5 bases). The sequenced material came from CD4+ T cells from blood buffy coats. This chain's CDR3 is CASMGEIDSPLHF. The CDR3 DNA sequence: TGTGCCAGCATGGGGGAAATCGACTCACCCCTCCACTTT.